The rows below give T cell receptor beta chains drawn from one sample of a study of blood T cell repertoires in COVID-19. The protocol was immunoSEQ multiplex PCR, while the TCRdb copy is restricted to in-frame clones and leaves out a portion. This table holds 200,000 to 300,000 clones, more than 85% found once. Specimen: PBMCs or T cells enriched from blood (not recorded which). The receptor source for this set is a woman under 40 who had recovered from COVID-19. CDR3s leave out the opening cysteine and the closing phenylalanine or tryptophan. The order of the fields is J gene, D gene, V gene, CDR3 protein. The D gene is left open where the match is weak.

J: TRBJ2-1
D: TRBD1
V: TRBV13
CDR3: ASSRDREGYNEQF

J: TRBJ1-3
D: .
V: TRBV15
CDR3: ATSYRVSGNTIY

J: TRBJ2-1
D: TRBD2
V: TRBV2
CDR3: ASSEFRTSASYNEQF

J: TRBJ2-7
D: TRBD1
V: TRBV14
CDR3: ASSSGQGEEGAYEQY

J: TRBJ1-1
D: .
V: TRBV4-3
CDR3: ASSQSRPTEAF

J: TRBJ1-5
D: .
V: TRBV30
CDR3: AWSWAGGSQPQH

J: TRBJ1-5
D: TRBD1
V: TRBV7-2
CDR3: ASSFDRVNQPQH

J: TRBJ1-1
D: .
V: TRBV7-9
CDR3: ASSSGLGGTEAF

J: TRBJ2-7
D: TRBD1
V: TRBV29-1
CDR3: SVEEDRGGEQY

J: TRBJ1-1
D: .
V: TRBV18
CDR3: ASSPGTEAF

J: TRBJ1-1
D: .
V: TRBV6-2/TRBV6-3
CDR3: ASSFGQVNTEAF

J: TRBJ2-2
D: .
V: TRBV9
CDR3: ASSVALRGSRSGELF

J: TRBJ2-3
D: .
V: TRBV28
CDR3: ASSPSGEADTQY

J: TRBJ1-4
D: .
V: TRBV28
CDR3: ASTVSTGGNEKLF

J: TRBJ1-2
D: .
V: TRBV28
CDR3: ASSSPGRRGHGYT

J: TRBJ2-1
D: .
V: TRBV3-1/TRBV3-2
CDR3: ASSQGPLLARSYNEQF

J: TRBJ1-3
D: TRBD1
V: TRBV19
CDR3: ASSTGTVNSGNTIY

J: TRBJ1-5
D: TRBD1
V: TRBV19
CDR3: ASTTGGNQPQH

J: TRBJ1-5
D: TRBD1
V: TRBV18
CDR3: ASSGQGHQPQH

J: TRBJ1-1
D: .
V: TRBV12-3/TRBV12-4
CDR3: ASSQGNTEAF

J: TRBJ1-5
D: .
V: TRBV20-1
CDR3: RASGGVGQPQH

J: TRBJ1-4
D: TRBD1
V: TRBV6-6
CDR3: ASITPGGRSEKLF

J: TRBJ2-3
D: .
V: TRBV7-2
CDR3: ASSLLGLDTQY

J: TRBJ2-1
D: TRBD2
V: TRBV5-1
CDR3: ASMSSGGSYNEQF

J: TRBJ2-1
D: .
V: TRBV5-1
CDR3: ASSLPGGPYNEQF

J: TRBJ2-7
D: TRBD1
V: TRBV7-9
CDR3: ASSNPGTVSYEQY

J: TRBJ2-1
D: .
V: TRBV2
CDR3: ASSYRENEQF

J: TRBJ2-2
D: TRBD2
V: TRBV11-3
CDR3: ASSPQTGLAGTNTGELF

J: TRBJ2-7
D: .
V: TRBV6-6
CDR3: ASRLLEGGEQY

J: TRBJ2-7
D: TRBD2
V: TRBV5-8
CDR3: ASSPITQLAGVYEQY

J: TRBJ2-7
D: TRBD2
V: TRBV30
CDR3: AWSVAGTTYEQY

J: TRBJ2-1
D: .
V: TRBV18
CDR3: ASSPWGLNNEQF

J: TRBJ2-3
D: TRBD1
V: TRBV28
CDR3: ASSRDRYTDTQY

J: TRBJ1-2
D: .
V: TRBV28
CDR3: ASITPGPYGYT

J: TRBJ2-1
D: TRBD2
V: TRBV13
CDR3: ASSSGLAGSNEQF

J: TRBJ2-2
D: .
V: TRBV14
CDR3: ASSQQRFTGELF

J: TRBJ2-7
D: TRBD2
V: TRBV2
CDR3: ASSQGLAHTYEQY

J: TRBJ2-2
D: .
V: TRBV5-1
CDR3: ASSPISALASTNTGELF

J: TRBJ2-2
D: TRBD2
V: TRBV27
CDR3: ASSLSIKSGRAARTGELF

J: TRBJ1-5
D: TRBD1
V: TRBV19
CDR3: ASSIDLWRTGQHQPQH

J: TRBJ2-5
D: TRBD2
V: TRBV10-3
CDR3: AISEGFLAGGYQETQY

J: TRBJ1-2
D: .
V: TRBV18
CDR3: ASSPRGGDGYT

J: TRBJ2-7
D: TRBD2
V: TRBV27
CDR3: ASSLYLPLTSGSYEQY

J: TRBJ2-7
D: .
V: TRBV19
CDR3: ASSITGLSYEQY

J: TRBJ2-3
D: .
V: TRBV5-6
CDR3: ASSLVAGEITDTQY

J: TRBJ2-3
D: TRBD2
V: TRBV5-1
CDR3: ASGRGITDTQY

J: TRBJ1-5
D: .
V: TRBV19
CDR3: ASSIDWARGGQPQH

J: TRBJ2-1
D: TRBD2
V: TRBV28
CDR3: ASRNLAGDSYNEQF

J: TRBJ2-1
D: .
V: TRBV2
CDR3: ASSVYINEQF

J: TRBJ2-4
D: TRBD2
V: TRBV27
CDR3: ASGRLASRGIQY

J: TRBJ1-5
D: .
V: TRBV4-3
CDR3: ASSQVRGYNQPQH